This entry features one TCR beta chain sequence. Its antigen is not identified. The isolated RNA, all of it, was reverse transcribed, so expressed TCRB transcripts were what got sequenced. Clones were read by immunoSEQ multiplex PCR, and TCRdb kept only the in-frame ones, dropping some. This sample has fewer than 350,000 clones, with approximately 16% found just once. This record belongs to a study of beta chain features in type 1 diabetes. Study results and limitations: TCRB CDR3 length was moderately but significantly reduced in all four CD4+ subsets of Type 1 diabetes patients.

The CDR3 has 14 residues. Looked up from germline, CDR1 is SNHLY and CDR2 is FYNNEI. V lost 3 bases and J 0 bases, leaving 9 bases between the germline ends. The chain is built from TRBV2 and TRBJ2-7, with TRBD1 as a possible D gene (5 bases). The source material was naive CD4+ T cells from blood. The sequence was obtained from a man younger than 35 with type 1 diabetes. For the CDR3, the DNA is TGTGCCAGCAGTGAGCAGGGTCACTCCTACGAGCAGTACTTC. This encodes CASSEQGHSYEQYF. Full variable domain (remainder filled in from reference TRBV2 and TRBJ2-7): EPEVTQTPSHQVTQMGQEVILRCVPISNHLYFYWYRQILGQKVEFLVSFYNNEISEKSEIFDDQFSVERPDGSNFTLKIRSTKLEDSAMYFCASSEQGHSYEQYFGPGTRLTVT.